This TCR beta chain is from a study of T cell changes during pregnancy in multiple sclerosis. V lost 1 base to trimming and J lost 5 bases; unmatched junction nucleotides: 8. This CDR3 has 16 residues. The V gene's germline CDR1 is MGHDK and CDR2 SYGVNS. Sequencing used immunoSEQ multiplex PCR; TCRdb keeps in-frame clones, though not all of them. The profile covers fewer than 75,000 clones, with around 93% appearing a single time and roughly 3.5% taken by the ten largest. This chain connects TRBV25-1 to TRBJ2-7; TRBD1 matches 10 bases. Specimen: peripheral blood, collected after pregnancy. The clonotype was recovered from a female donor in good health, enrolled as a control in a pregnancy study. The CDR3 bases are TGTGCCAGCAGTGAATCCTCCGGGACAGGGGATAACGAGCAGTACTTC. Translation: CASSESSGTGDNEQYF.